These T cell receptor beta chains were read from a single sample in a study of a mutant IDH1 vaccine in newly diagnosed glioma. The data were produced by immunoSEQ multiplex PCR, yet TCRdb's version contains in-frame clones alone and is incomplete. Of tens of thousands of clones listed, approximately 79% are singletons. The starting material was PBMCs, obtained from a glioma patient treated with radiotherapy, temozolomide or both. These receptors were obtained from a man between 45 and 60 years old with glioma. Both conserved end residues are part of each CDR3. The order of the fields is V gene, clone size, J gene, CDR3 length, D gene, CDR3 protein, CDR3 DNA. D genes are given only for firm matches. Clone sizes are given selectively: once, few, many, or a class where the clone is expanded.

>TRBV4-1|NA|TRBJ1-1|13|NA
CASSQDRRAEAFF
TGCGCCAGCAGCCAAGATCGCCGGGCTGAAGCTTTCTTT
>TRBV29-1|few|TRBJ1-1|12|NA
CSVGVVKTEAFF
TGCAGCGTTGGCGTGGTAAAAACTGAAGCTTTCTTT
>TRBV5-1|NA|TRBJ1-4|15|TRBD1
CASSNGGTGNEKLFF
TGCGCCAGCAGCAATGGGGGGACAGGGAATGAAAAACTGTTTTTT
>TRBV5-4|NA|TRBJ2-2|15|NA
CASSLGRRSTGELFF
TGTGCCAGCAGCTTGGGAAGGAGATCGACCGGGGAGCTGTTTTTT
>TRBV9|NA|TRBJ1-2|12|NA
CASDNRLYGYTF
TGTGCCAGCGATAACAGGCTCTATGGCTACACCTTC
>TRBV18|NA|TRBJ2-2|14|NA
CASSPPGFAGELFF
TGTGCCAGCTCACCACCGGGGTTTGCCGGGGAGCTGTTTTTT
>TRBV30|few|TRBJ1-1|13|NA
CAWSPTGNTEAFF
TGTGCCTGGAGTCCTACGGGGAACACTGAAGCTTTCTTT
>TRBV19|NA|TRBJ2-1|15|NA
CASSIKDGRPQGQFF
TGTGCCAGTAGTATAAAGGACGGGCGCCCACAGGGGCAGTTCTTC
>TRBV30|NA|TRBJ2-1|14|NA
CAWSGDGGAKVQFF
TGTGCCTGGAGTGGGGATGGGGGGGCTAAGGTGCAGTTCTTC
>TRBV2|NA|TRBJ1-5|15|TRBD1
CASSDRGRGNQPQHF
TGTGCCAGCAGCGACAGGGGGCGCGGCAATCAGCCCCAGCATTTT
>TRBV5-5|NA|TRBJ2-7|14|NA
CASSYQGSPYEQYF
TGTGCCAGCAGCTACCAGGGCTCACCCTACGAGCAGTACTTC
>TRBV4-2|NA|TRBJ2-2|15|TRBD1
CASSRRDSGTGELFF
TGTGCCAGCAGCCGCCGGGACAGCGGTACCGGGGAGCTGTTTTTT
>TRBV6-5|NA|TRBJ1-2|14|TRBD1
CASSYSRQGDGYTF
TGTGCCAGCAGTTACTCGAGGCAGGGGGATGGCTACACCTTC
>TRBV2|NA|TRBJ1-3|15|NA
CASHPRGVIGNTIYF
TGTGCCAGCCATCCCAGGGGAGTTATCGGAAACACCATATATTTT
>TRBV2|NA|TRBJ1-6|15|NA
CASSAQQIDNSPLHF
TGTGCCAGCAGTGCACAACAGATCGACAATTCACCCCTCCACTTT
>TRBV27|NA|TRBJ2-2|11|NA
CAIRGTGELFF
TGTGCTATACGGGGGACCGGGGAGCTGTTTTTT
>TRBV5-1|many|TRBJ1-2|13|NA
CASAVGGGDGYTF
TGCGCCAGCGCCGTGGGGGGCGGAGATGGCTACACCTTC
>TRBV2|NA|TRBJ1-4|16|NA
CASSMTAGPGREKLFF
TGTGCCAGCAGTATGACCGCCGGGCCGGGAAGGGAAAAACTGTTTTTT
>TRBV5-6|NA|TRBJ1-1|14|NA
CASSWGPGSTEAFF
TGTGCCAGCAGCTGGGGACCGGGGAGCACTGAAGCTTTCTTT
>TRBV6-5|NA|TRBJ1-1|13|NA
CAAHRAGGDEAFF
TGTGCCGCTCATCGGGCAGGCGGGGATGAAGCTTTCTTT
>TRBV4-1|NA|TRBJ1-4|15|TRBD1
CASSQAPGQLVELFF
TGCGCCAGCAGCCAAGCCCCGGGACAGTTGGTGGAACTGTTTTTT
>TRBV29-1|NA|TRBJ2-1|11|NA
CSVEDLHEQFF
TGCAGCGTTGAAGATCTGCATGAGCAGTTCTTC
>TRBV5-1|few|TRBJ1-2|18|NA
CASSLNGGGRTTNYGYTF
TGCGCCAGCAGCTTGAATGGGGGGGGCAGAACGACCAACTATGGCTACACCTTC
>TRBV2|NA|TRBJ1-1|13|NA
CASMTTQNTEAFF
TGTGCCAGCATGACAACACAGAACACTGAAGCTTTCTTT
>TRBV13|NA|TRBJ2-7|16|TRBD2
CASSSLRSGDRYEQYF
TGTGCCAGCAGCTCGCTAAGAAGCGGGGACCGTTACGAGCAGTACTTC
>TRBV9|NA|TRBJ2-7|14|TRBD1
CASSPRTGPYEQYF
TGTGCCAGCAGCCCCCGGACAGGGCCCTACGAGCAGTACTTC
>TRBV5-1|NA|TRBJ2-7|13|TRBD1
CASSFDRGYEQYF
TGCGCCAGCAGCTTCGACAGGGGGTACGAGCAGTACTTC
>TRBV18|once|TRBJ2-1|11|NA
CASSPGGEQFF
TGTGCCAGCTCACCAGGGGGTGAGCAGTTCTTC
>TRBV25-1|NA|TRBJ1-4|14|NA
CASSDQPTNEKLFF
TGTGCCAGCAGTGACCAGCCAACTAATGAAAAACTGTTTTTT
>TRBV6-5|NA|TRBJ1-2|15|NA
CASSTLVEGEKGYTF
TGTGCCAGCAGTACTCTGGTGGAGGGAGAAAAAGGCTACACCTTC
>TRBV10-3|NA|TRBJ1-4|14|NA
CAISGTASNEKLFF
TGTGCCATCAGTGGGACGGCATCTAATGAAAAACTGTTTTTT
>TRBV2|NA|TRBJ2-2|11|NA
CASDVSGELFF
TGTGCCAGCGACGTTTCCGGGGAGCTGTTTTTT
>TRBV4-1|once|TRBJ2-1|16|NA
CASSLGRLASYNEQFF
TGCGCCAGCAGCCTAGGTAGGCTAGCGAGTTACAATGAGCAGTTCTTC
>TRBV5-6|NA|TRBJ2-3|14|TRBD2
CASSRPTSSDTQYF
TGTGCCAGCAGCCGACCGACTAGCTCGGATACGCAGTATTTT
>TRBV7-3|NA|TRBJ2-2|14|TRBD1
CASRQGARTGELFF
TGTGCCAGCAGACAGGGGGCGCGGACCGGGGAGCTGTTTTTT
>TRBV10-3|NA|TRBJ1-2|14|NA
CAISRGGRGYGYTF
TGTGCCATCAGTCGCGGGGGGCGAGGCTATGGCTACACCTTC
>TRBV6-5|NA|TRBJ2-7|14|NA
CASRSGTLTYEQYF
TGTGCCAGCAGGTCAGGCACCCTTACCTACGAGCAGTACTTC